The 8 T cell receptor beta chains given below trace back to one sample, sequenced in a study of CD39 and CD103 CD8 tumor-infiltrating T cells. Only in-frame clones appear in the TCRdb table, and some are missing; sequencing was by immunoSEQ multiplex PCR. The sample consists of approximately 3,000 clones, about 80% of them appearing once. Sequenced material: CD39- CD103- CD8+ T cells sorted from the tumor. Subset defined: CD103-CD39- double-negative CD45RA- CD8 T cells. These receptors all stem from a human donor with head and neck squamous cell carcinoma.

This rearrangement joins TRBV7-9 to TRBJ1-1; D call uncertain. The CDR3 is 16 amino acids. Trimming cost V 8 bases and J 4 bases, with 23 bases left between them. Germline V gene sequence: CDR1 SEHNR, CDR2 FQNEAQ (reference sequence). CDR3 amino acids: CASELTGGDWVTEAFF. The CDR3 DNA sequence: TGTGCCAGCGAGCTTACGGGCGGGGATTGGGTCACTGAAGCTTTCTTT.

The V gene is TRBV7-9, the J gene TRBJ2-3; the D gene is possibly TRBD2 (6 bases). V was shortened by 4 bases and J by 6 bases, with 11 bases between the two germline ends. In germline, CDR1 is SEHNR, CDR2 FQNEAQ (reference sequence). The CDR3 length is 13 residues. DNA of the CDR3: TGTGCCAGCAGCTCTCCGGGGGAGGATACGCAGTATTTT. Residues: CASSSPGEDTQYF.

The CDR3 DNA reads as TGCGCCAGCAGCCAAGAGGAGAACATGAACACTGAAGCTTTCTTT. Its translation: CASSQEENMNTEAFF. The gene calls are TRBV4-1 and TRBJ1-1; D remains ambiguous. The ends were cut back, 0 bases at V and 0 bases at J, with 8 bases in the middle. The CDR3 is made up of 15 amino acids. Germline lookup yields CDR1 MGHRA and CDR2 YSYEKL.

The CDR3 loop reads CASAGGYEQYF. In nucleotides, the CDR3 is TGTGCCAGCGCGGGGGGGTACGAGCAGTACTTC. V and J are TRBV2 and TRBJ2-7, with 9 bases that match TRBD2. Germline V gene lookup returns CDR1 SNHLY and CDR2 FYNNEI. This CDR3 spans 11 amino acids. The V and J ends lost 8 bases and 4 bases, in that order; junction bases with no gene match: 0.

V usage is TRBV4-3 and J usage is TRBJ2-1; 9 bases line up with TRBD1. The junction had 9 bases not matched to a gene; V was cut back by 0 bases and J by 6 bases. CDR3 length equals 17 residues. Germline CDR1 LGHNA, CDR2 YSLEER. CDR3 in amino acids: CASSQEEGQGRANEQFF. In nucleotides, the CDR3 is TGCGCCAGCAGCCAAGAAGAGGGACAGGGAAGGGCCAATGAGCAGTTCTTC.

This clone was observed a few times. This chain connects TRBV4-1 to TRBJ1-1; D unresolved. The CDR3 has 16 amino acids. V lost 4 bases and J lost 0, with 15 bases in between. Germline loops: CDR1 MGHRA, CDR2 YSYEKL. The CDR3 protein is CASSPQRVFMNTEAFF. The CDR3 DNA sequence: TGCGCCAGCAGCCCCCAGAGGGTGTTCATGAACACTGAAGCTTTCTTT.

The table lists this clone with a few counts. The chain has TRBV5-6 and TRBJ2-5; 10 positions agree with TRBD1. CDR3 length: 15 amino acids. V was pared by 4 bases and J by 5 bases, with 8 bases of the junction left unmatched. CDR1 SGHDT and CDR2 YYEEEE come from the germline V gene. The CDR3 region has the DNA TGTGCCAGCAGCCTACGGACAGGGGGGAGGGAGACCCAGTACTTC. The encoded protein is CASSLRTGGRETQYF.

V is TRBV5-6 and J is TRBJ1-2; 7 bases agree with TRBD1. The CDR3 consists of 14 residues. The V gene end was trimmed by 3 bases and the J gene end by 4 bases; junction bases not matched to a gene: 6. Germline values: CDR1 SGHDT, CDR2 YYEEEE. In DNA form, the CDR3 reads TGTGCCAGCAGCTCCGGACAGGCGACCTATGGCTACACCTTC. Encoded protein: CASSSGQATYGYTF.